These 6 T cell receptor beta chains share one sample of origin, sequenced in a study of CD8+ T cells in alopecia areata. Following RNA extraction, reverse transcription yielded cDNA that acted as the sequencing template. Measured with immunoSEQ multiplex PCR; TCRdb has only the in-frame clones, and not every one. The sample lists about 250,000 clones; about two thirds were seen once. Sequencing used CD4+ T cells sorted from blood, obtained at week 0. The source of these receptors is a human donor with alopecia areata.

J is TRBJ2-7 and V is TRBV6-5, with D uncertain. The germline V gene has CDR1 MNHEY and CDR2 SVGAGI. The CDR3 extends over 15 amino acids. Trimming took off 0 bases at V and 0 bases at J, with 9 bases between the two ends. CDR3 coding DNA: TGTGCCAGCAGTTACTCTCGTGCCAGCTCCTACGAGCAGTACTTC. Translated, it gives CASSYSRASSYEQYF.

This clone showed up just a few times. The chain couples TRBV27 to TRBJ2-1; 8 bases fit TRBD2. The CDR3 is 14 amino acids. Germline CDR1 MNHEY, CDR2 SMNVEV (reference sequence). The junction had 8 bases not matched to a gene; V was cut back by 3 bases and J by 10 bases. CDR3 sequence (DNA): TGTGCCAGCAGTTTGTCGGGGGGGCCGAGGGAGCAGTTCTTC. It is translated as CASSLSGGPREQFF.

The rearrangement uses TRBV6-5 and TRBJ1-5; D gene unclear. Per the germline V gene, CDR1 is MNHEY and CDR2 is SVGAGI. V was clipped by 5 bases and J by 6 bases, with 11 bases between them. This CDR3 comprises 13 residues. For the CDR3, the DNA is TGTGCCAGCAGTAGCCTCTTGGCTCAGCCCCAGCATTTT. The encoded protein is CASSSLLAQPQHF.

The chain links TRBV27 to TRBJ1-1, with D tentatively TRBD1 (5 bases). The germline V gene has CDR1 MNHEY and CDR2 SMNVEV (reference sequence). CDR3 length: 14 amino acids. Trimming took 5 bases from V and 3 from J, leaving 13 bases between them. The CDR3, as DNA: TGTGCCAGCAGTAAATGGGGGTACGACACTGAAGCTTTCTTT. Translated: CASSKWGYDTEAFF.

The V call is TRBV5-6, the J call TRBJ2-5, with 8 bases lining up with TRBD1. The J call may be in error: the DNA end matches TRBJ2-7 better. Germline CDR1 reads SGHDT; CDR2 reads YYEEEE. There are 16 residues in the CDR3. In nucleotides, the CDR3 is TGTGCCAGCAGCTTCGGAGGACAGGGTGCCTCCTACGAGCAGTACTTC. It yields the protein CASSFGGQGASYEQYF.

The chain joins TRBV7-9 to TRBJ1-2, with D possibly being TRBD1 (6 bases). The CDR3 is 13 residues long. The V and J ends lost 5 bases and 6 bases respectively, with 13 bases between them. Per the germline V gene, CDR1 is SEHNR and CDR2 is FQNEAQ (reference sequence). In nucleotides, the CDR3 is TGTGCCAGCAGCCCGACCACAGGGAATGGCTACACCTTC. It specifies CASSPTTGNGYTF. Based on the CDR3 plus reference TRBV7-9 and TRBJ1-2, the full variable domain is DTGVSQNPRHKITKRGQNVTFRCDPISEHNRLYWYRQTLGQGPEFLTYFQNEAQLEKSRLLSDRFSAERPKGSFSTLEIQRTEQGDSAMYLCASSPTTGNGYTFGSGTRLTVV.